The rows below give T cell receptor beta chains drawn from one sample of a study of tumor-infiltrating lymphocytes in primary liver carcinoma. TCRdb passed the multiplex PCR reads through MiXCR, listing each CDR3 protein once. The sample consists of around 20,000 distinct CDR3 sequences, almost 80% of them appearing once. The sample consisted of liver tumor tissue from sampling region 4. These receptor sequences come from a woman aged 30 to 39 with primary liver carcinoma and hepatitis B virus infection. Each CDR3 is given with its conserved first and last residue. The D gene is left open where the match is weak. Only some rows state a clone size, as once, few, many or a class for expanded clones.

D: .
size: .
J: TRBJ1-1
V: TRBV14
DNA: TGTGCCAGCAGCCCCCCGGCGATGAACACTGAGGCTTTCTTT
CDR3: CASSPPAMNTEAFF

D: .
size: .
J: TRBJ2-7
V: TRBV14
DNA: TGTGCCAGCAGCCAGGCGGCGGGGACTTACTATGAGCACTACTTC
CDR3: CASSQAAGTYYEHYF

D: TRBD2
size: .
J: TRBJ2-1
V: TRBV5-4
DNA: TGTACCAGCAGCCCGGGGCTAGCGGAACAGCTCTTC
CDR3: CTSSPGLAEQLF

D: .
size: .
J: TRBJ2-2
V: TRBV6-1
DNA: TGTGCCAGCAGTGAAACCCTTCCCGGGGGCGCCGTGAACACTGTGGAGCTGTCTTTT
CDR3: CASSETLPGGAVNTVELSF

D: .
size: .
J: TRBJ2-7
V: TRBV28
DNA: TGTGCCAGTAAACGACCGGGACTCCCCTACGAGCCGTACTTC
CDR3: CASKRPGLPYEPYF

D: TRBD2
size: .
J: TRBJ2-7
V: TRBV6-2/TRBV6-3
DNA: TGTGCCAGCAGTTACGGGAGGGTCCCCTACAAGCAATACTTC
CDR3: CASSYGRVPYKQYF

D: TRBD2
size: .
J: TRBJ2-2
V: TRBV6-5
DNA: TGTGACAGCACCCCTAGCGGAACGAACACCGGGGAGCTGTTTTTT
CDR3: CDSTPSGTNTGELFF

D: TRBD2
size: .
J: TRBJ2-1
V: TRBV6-5
DNA: TGTGCCAGCAGACTCTCTAGCGGAACTTACAATGAGCAGTTCTTC
CDR3: CASRLSSGTYNEQFF

D: TRBD2
size: .
J: TRBJ2-2
V: TRBV11-1
DNA: TGTGCCAGCAGGAGGGTTGTGGCGGGAGTGTCCGGGAAGCTGTTTTTT
CDR3: CASRRVVAGVSGKLFF

D: .
size: .
J: TRBJ2-3
V: TRBV4-1
DNA: TGCGCTAGCAGCCAACTAGACATGGTAGCTGAAGACTGGGATACGCAGTATTTT
CDR3: CASSQLDMVAEDWDTQYF

D: .
size: .
J: TRBJ2-2
V: TRBV11-2
DNA: TGTGCCAGCGGCTCACAGGGGACTCCAGACACCGGGGGGCTGTTTTTT
CDR3: CASGSQGTPDTGGLFF

D: TRBD2
size: few
J: TRBJ2-1
V: TRBV29-1
DNA: TGCTGCGCCCTGAGGGACTACAACGGACAGTTCTTC
CDR3: CCALRDYNGQFF

D: .
size: .
J: TRBJ2-3
V: TRBV5-4
DNA: TGTGCCAGCAGCGTAGACGGACACCCTCCGCCTACAGATACGCCGTATTTT
CDR3: CASSVDGHPPPTDTPYF